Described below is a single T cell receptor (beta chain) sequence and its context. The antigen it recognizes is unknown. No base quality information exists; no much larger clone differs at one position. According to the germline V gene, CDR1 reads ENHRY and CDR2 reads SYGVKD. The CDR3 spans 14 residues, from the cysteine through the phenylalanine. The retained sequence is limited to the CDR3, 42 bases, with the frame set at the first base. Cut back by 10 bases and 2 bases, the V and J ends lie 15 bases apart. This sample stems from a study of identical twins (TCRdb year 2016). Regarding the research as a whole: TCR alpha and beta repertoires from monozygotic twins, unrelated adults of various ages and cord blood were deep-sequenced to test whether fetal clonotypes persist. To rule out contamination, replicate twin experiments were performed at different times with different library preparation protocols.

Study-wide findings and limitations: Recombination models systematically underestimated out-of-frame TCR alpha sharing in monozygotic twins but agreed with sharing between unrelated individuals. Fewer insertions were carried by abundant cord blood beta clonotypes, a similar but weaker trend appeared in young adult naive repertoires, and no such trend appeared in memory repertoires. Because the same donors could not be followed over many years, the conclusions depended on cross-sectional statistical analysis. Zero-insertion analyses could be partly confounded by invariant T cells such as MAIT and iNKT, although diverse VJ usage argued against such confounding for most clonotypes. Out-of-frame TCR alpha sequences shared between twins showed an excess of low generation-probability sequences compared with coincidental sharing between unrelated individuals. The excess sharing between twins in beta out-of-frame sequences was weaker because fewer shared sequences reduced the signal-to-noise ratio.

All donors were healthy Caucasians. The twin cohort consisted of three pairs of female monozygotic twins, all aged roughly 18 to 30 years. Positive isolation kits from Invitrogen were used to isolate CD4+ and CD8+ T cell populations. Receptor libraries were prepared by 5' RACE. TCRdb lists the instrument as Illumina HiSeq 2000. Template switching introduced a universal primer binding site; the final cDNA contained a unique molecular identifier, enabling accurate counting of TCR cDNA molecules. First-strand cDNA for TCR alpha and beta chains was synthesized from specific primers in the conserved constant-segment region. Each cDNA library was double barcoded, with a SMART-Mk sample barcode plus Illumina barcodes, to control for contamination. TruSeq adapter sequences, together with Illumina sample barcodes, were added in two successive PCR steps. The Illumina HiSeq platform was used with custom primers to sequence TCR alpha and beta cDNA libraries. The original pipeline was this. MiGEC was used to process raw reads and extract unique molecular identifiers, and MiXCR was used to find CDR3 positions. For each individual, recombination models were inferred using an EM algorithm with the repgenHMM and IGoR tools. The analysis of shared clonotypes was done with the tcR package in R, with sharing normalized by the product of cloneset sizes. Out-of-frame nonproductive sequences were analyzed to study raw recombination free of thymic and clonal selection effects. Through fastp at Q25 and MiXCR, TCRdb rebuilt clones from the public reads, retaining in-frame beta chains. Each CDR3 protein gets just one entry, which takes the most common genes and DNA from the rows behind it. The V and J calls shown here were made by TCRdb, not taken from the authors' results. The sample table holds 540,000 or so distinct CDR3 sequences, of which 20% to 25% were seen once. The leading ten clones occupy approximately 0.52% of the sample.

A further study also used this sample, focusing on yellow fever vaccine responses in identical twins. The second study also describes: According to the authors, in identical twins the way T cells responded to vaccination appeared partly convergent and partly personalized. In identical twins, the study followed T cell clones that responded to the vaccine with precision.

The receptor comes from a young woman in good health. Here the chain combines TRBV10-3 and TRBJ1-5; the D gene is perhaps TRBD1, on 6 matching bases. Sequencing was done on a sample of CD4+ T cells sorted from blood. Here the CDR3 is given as CATDGGRGNQPQHF. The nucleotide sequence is TGTGCCACCGACGGGGGGCGAGGCAATCAGCCCCAGCATTTT.